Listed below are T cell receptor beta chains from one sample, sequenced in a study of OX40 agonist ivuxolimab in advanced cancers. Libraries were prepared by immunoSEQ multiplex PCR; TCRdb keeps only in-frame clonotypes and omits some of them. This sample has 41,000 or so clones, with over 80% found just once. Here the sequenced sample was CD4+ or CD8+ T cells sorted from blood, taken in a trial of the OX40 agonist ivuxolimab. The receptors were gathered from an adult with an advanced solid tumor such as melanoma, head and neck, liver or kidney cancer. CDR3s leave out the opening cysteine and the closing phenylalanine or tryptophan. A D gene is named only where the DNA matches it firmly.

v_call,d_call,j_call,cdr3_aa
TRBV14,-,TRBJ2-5,ASSQDLAQETQY
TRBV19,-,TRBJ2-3,ASKLQGGADTQY
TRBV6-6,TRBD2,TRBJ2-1,ASRLAASSYNEQF
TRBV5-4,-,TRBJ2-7,ASSLSAYEQY
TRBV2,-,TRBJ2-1,ASRWAAASEQF
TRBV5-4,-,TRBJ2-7,ASRDTNRPYEQY
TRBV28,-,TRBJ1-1,ASSARQLNTEAF
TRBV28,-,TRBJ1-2,ASSRGRYHYGYT
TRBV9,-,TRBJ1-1,ASSVRGMNTEAF
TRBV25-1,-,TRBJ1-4,ASSERMGGNEKLF
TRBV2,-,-,ASQLGRGSAYEQY
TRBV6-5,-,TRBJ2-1,ASSYFGGSYNEQF
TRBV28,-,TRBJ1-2,ASSLGGRNYGYT
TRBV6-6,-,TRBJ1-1,ASQEGGGGTEAF
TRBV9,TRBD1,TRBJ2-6,ASSTRDRGSGANVLT
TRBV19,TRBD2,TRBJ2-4,ASLMTSGREGIQY
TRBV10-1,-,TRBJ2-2,ASSLGPDFGTGELF
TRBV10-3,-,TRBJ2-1,AIRWGLSNSYNEQF
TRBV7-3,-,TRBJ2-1,ASSSWASSYNEQF
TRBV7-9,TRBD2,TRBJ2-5,ASSSLLGRQETQY
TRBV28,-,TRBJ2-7,AAEGLSYEQY
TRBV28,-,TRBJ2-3,ASSPPYADTQY
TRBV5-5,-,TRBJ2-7,ASSFHPYEQY
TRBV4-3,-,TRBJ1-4,ASSQVVAPDEKLF
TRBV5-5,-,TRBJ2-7,ASSGGLPPYYEQY
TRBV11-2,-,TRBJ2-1,ASSGGAFGNNEQF